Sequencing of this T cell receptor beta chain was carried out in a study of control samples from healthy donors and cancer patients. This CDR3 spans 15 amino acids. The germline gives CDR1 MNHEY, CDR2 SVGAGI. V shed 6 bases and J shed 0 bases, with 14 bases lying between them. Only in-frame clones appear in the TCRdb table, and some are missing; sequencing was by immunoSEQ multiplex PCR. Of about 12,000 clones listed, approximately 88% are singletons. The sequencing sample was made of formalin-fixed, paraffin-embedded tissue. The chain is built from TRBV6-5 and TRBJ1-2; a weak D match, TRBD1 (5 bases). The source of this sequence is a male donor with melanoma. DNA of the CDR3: TGTGCCAGCAGGGGGGGGGACGGATCTAACTATGGCTACACCTTC. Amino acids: CASRGGDGSNYGYTF.